One T cell receptor beta chain is described in this entry. The sample originates from a study of control samples from healthy donors and cancer patients. Here immunoSEQ multiplex PCR was the method, and the copy in TCRdb shows in-frame clones only, minus some. The sample yields about 180,000 clones, 85% to 95% seen once. CDR3 size: 13 residues. V lost 0 bases to trimming and J lost 8 bases, with 10 bases between them. The germline gives CDR1 LGHNA, CDR2 YNFKEQ. This clonotype was obtained from a man aged 25-45 years in good health. The gene calls are TRBV4-2 and TRBJ1-2; perhaps TRBD1 as D (6 bases). Material: blood. In nucleotides, the CDR3 is TGTGCCAGCAGCCAAGACAGGGGAGGCGGCTACACCTTC. Protein sequence: CASSQDRGGGYTF.